This TCR beta chain was recorded in a study of early T cells in non-severe SARS-CoV-2 infection. The length of the CDR3 is 13 residues. The V and J ends lost 4 bases and 3 bases, in that order; junction bases with no gene match: 2. CDR1 is SGHRS and CDR2 is YFSETQ in the germline V gene. Unique molecular identifiers (one per individual cDNA molecule) were attached. MiXCR was run by TCRdb on the 5' RACE reads, yielding one entry per CDR3 protein. The sample contains tens of thousands of distinct CDR3 sequences, 16% of which appear only once. The TCR comes from an adult who was a healthcare worker with PCR-confirmed SARS-CoV-2 infection or an uninfected control (not recorded which). The sample here was whole blood, taken at baseline. This chain joins TRBV5-1 and TRBJ2-5; 8 bases align to TRBD1. In DNA form, the CDR3 reads TGCGCCAGCAGCCCGGACAGGGAAGAGACCCAGTACTTC. It is translated as CASSPDREETQYF.